Listed below are T cell receptor beta chains from one sample, sequenced in a study of T cell changes during pregnancy in multiple sclerosis. Sequencing used immunoSEQ multiplex PCR; TCRdb keeps in-frame clones, though not all of them. Among fewer than 55,000 clones listed, around 90% were seen once. The material sequenced was CD4+ T cells from peripheral blood mononuclear cells, taken in the third trimester of pregnancy. These receptors all come from a female donor with multiple sclerosis, enrolled in a pregnancy study. CDR3s include the opening cysteine and the closing phenylalanine or tryptophan. The D gene is left open where the match is weak. The size of a clone is reported for some rows only, either as once, few or many, or as a class for expanded clones.

size: NA
V: TRBV5-1
D: NA
J: TRBJ2-1
DNA: TGCGCCAGCAGCTTGGCCGCAGGAAGGTCCTACAATGAGCAGTTCTTC
CDR3: CASSLAAGRSYNEQFF

size: once
V: TRBV2
D: NA
J: TRBJ1-6
DNA: TGTGCCAGCAGTGAAGCGCGGGAGGGTCCGCTCCACTTT
CDR3: CASSEAREGPLHF

size: NA
V: TRBV19
D: TRBD1
J: TRBJ2-2
DNA: TGTGCCACCTCGACAGGGGGTATTTGGCTGTTTTTT
CDR3: CATSTGGIWLFF

size: NA
V: TRBV27
D: TRBD1
J: TRBJ1-6
DNA: TGTGCCAGCAGTCCGACAGGGTTTCGCCCACCCCTCCACTTT
CDR3: CASSPTGFRPPLHF

size: NA
V: TRBV10-3
D: NA
J: TRBJ1-5
DNA: TGTGCCATCCAGGCTGTTCGCAATCAGCCCCAGCATTTT
CDR3: CAIQAVRNQPQHF

size: NA
V: TRBV14
D: TRBD1
J: TRBJ2-7
DNA: TGTGCCAGCAGCCAATGGTCGGGCAGGGGGCAAGAAAACGAGCAGTACTTC
CDR3: CASSQWSGRGQENEQYF

size: NA
V: TRBV30
D: NA
J: TRBJ2-2
DNA: TGTGCCTGGATCGGGGGGCGCGGGTTAAACACCGGGGAGCTGTTTTTT
CDR3: CAWIGGRGLNTGELFF

size: once
V: TRBV15
D: TRBD2
J: TRBJ2-7
DNA: TGTGCCACCAGCAGTGCGAGGGAGGGTATTGACGAGCAGTACTTC
CDR3: CATSSAREGIDEQYF

size: NA
V: TRBV29-1
D: NA
J: TRBJ2-3
DNA: TGCAGCGGATGCCGGACTGCCGATACGCAGTATTTT
CDR3: CSGCRTADTQYF

size: NA
V: TRBV2
D: TRBD1
J: TRBJ2-7
DNA: TGTGCCAGCACGGCCGGGACAGACTTTTCCTACGAGCAGTACTTC
CDR3: CASTAGTDFSYEQYF

size: few
V: TRBV4-1
D: NA
J: TRBJ2-2
DNA: TGCGCCAGCAGCCAAGTGGTCAGCGCCGGGGAGCTGTTTTTT
CDR3: CASSQVVSAGELFF

size: NA
V: TRBV5-1
D: NA
J: TRBJ2-1
DNA: TGCGCCAGCACCACGAGGAGGGCCCACAATGAGCAGTTCTTC
CDR3: CASTTRRAHNEQFF

size: once
V: TRBV6-6
D: TRBD1
J: TRBJ1-2
DNA: TGTGCCAGCAGAAAGGGACAGGGACTTGGCTACACCTTC
CDR3: CASRKGQGLGYTF

size: NA
V: TRBV6-4
D: NA
J: TRBJ2-3
DNA: TGTGCCAGCAGTGACGGTGTTGGGCCAGGAACCACAGATACGCAGTATTTT
CDR3: CASSDGVGPGTTDTQYF

size: NA
V: TRBV19
D: TRBD2
J: TRBJ2-1
DNA: TGTGCCAGTAGTAACCTAGCGGGTAAGACCTACAATGAGCAGTTCTTC
CDR3: CASSNLAGKTYNEQFF

size: NA
V: TRBV4-1
D: TRBD1
J: TRBJ1-2
DNA: TGCGCCAGCAGCCAACCTGACAGGGGAAACTATGGCTACACCTTC
CDR3: CASSQPDRGNYGYTF

size: NA
V: TRBV7-2
D: NA
J: TRBJ1-2
DNA: TGTGCCAGCAGCTTCGGTTCTACTAACTATGGCTACACCTTC
CDR3: CASSFGSTNYGYTF

size: NA
V: TRBV7-2
D: NA
J: TRBJ2-1
DNA: TGTGCCAGCAGCTTAAGGTCAGGGGGAGGCAATGAGCAGTTCTTC
CDR3: CASSLRSGGGNEQFF

size: NA
V: TRBV2
D: TRBD1
J: TRBJ1-6
DNA: TGTGCCAGCTATAGACGACAGGGGGAATCACCCCTCCACTTT
CDR3: CASYRRQGESPLHF

size: NA
V: TRBV7-9
D: NA
J: TRBJ1-1
DNA: TGTGCCAGCAGCTTAGTGGCAGAGAACACTGAAGCTTTCTTT
CDR3: CASSLVAENTEAFF

size: NA
V: TRBV6-5
D: NA
J: TRBJ1-4
DNA: TGTGCCAGCAGTTACAGCAGGCTTGAGGGATCCGAACTGTTTTTT
CDR3: CASSYSRLEGSELFF

size: once
V: TRBV2
D: NA
J: TRBJ1-2
DNA: TGTGCCAGGGGCCCTCCACGGCAGGACTATGGCTACACCTTC
CDR3: CARGPPRQDYGYTF

size: NA
V: TRBV25-1
D: TRBD1
J: TRBJ2-7
DNA: TGTGCCAGCAGTGAACGCCGGGTAGGGGACAGGGGCCACGAGCAGTACTTC
CDR3: CASSERRVGDRGHEQYF

size: NA
V: TRBV5-1
D: NA
J: TRBJ1-4
DNA: TGCGCCAGCAGCTTGGGGGGTACAGGGCCCGAGGAAAAACTGTTTTTT
CDR3: CASSLGGTGPEEKLFF

size: medium-sized
V: TRBV27
D: NA
J: TRBJ1-5
DNA: TGTGCCAGCAGTTTAAGGTCGGGACAGCCCCAGCATTTT
CDR3: CASSLRSGQPQHF